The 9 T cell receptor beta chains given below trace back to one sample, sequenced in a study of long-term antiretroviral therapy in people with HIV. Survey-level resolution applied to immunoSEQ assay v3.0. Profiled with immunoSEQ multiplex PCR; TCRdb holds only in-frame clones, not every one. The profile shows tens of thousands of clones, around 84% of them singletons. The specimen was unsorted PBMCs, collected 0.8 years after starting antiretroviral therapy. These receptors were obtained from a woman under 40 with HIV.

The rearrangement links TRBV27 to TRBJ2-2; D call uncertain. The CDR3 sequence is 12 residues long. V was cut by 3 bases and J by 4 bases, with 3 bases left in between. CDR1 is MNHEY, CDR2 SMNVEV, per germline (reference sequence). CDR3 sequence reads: CASSFRTGELFF. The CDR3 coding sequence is TGTGCCAGCAGTTTCCGCACCGGGGAGCTGTTTTTT.

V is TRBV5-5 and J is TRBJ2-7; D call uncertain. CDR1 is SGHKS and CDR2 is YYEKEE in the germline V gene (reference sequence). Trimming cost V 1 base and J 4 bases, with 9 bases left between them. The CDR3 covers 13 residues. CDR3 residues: CASSLRSGYEQYV. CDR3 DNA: TGTGCCAGCAGCTTGCGATCCGGTTACGAGCAGTACGTC.

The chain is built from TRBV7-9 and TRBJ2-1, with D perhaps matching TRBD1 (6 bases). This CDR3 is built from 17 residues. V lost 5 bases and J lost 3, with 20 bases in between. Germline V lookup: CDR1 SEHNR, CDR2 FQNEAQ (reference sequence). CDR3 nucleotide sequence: TGTGCCAGCAGCCTAGGGCCCCCATCGACAGGCTACAATGAGCAGTTCTTC. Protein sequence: CASSLGPPSTGYNEQFF.

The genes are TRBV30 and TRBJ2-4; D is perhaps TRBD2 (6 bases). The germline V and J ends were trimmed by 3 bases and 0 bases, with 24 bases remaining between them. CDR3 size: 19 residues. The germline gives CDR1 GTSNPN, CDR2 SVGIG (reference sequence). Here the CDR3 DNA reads TGTGCCTGGAGCCGGGGCGGGACGGGAGCGGGCCTAGCCAAAAACATTCAGTACTTC. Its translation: CAWSRGGTGAGLAKNIQYF.

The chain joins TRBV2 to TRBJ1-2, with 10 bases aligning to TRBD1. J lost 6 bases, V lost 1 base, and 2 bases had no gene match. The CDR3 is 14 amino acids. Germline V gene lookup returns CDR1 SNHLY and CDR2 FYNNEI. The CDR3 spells CASSEGQGANGYTF. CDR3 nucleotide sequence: TGTGCCAGCAGTGAAGGACAGGGGGCGAATGGCTACACCTTC. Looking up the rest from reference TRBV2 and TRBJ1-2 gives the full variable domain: EPEVTQTPSHQVTQMGQEVILRCVPISNHLYFYWYRQILGQKVEFLVSFYNNEISEKSEIFDDQFSVERPDGSNFTLKIRSTKLEDSAMYFCASSEGQGANGYTFGSGTRLTVV.

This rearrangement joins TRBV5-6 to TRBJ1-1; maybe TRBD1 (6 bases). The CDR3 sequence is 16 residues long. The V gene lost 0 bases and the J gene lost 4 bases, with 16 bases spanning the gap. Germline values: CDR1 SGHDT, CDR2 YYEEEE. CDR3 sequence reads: CASSLGTTRGGTEAFF. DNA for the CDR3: TGTGCCAGCAGCTTGGGGACAACCCGAGGGGGCACTGAAGCTTTCTTT.

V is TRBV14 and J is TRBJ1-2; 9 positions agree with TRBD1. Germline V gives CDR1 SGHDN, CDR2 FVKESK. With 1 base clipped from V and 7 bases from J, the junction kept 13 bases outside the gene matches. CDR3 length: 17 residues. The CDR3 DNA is TGTGCCAGCAGCCAAGCCTCGCCGGGACAGGGCCCTTCTGGCTACACCTTC. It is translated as CASSQASPGQGPSGYTF.

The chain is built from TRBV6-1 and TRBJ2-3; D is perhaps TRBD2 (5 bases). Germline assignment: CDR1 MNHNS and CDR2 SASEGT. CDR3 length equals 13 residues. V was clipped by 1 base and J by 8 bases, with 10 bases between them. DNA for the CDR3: TGTGCCAGCAGTGAAGAGGCGGGCGGTACGCAGTATTTT. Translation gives CASSEEAGGTQYF.

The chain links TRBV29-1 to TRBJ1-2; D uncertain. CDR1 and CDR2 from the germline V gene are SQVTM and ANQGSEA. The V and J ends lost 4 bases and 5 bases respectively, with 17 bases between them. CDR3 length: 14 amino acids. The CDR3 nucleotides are TGCAGCGTTGTTTTCCGGGGAGGTGGATATGGCTACACCTTC. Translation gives CSVVFRGGGYGYTF. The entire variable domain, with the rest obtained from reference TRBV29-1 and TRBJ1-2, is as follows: SAVISQKPSRDICQRGTSLTIQCQVDSQVTMMFWYRQQPGQSLTLIATANQGSEATYESGFVIDKFPISRPNLTFSTLTVSNMSPEDSSIYLCSVVFRGGGYGYTFGSGTRLTVV.